This T cell receptor beta chain was sequenced in a study of OX40 agonist ivuxolimab in advanced cancers. On the study more broadly: The dose-escalation cohort was roughly 84% male, with a mean age of about 60 years, ranging about 23 to 90. Patients with prior anti-PD-1, anti-PD-L1 or anti-CTLA-4 therapy were eligible; about 40% had some. Findings and caveats of the study: No antigen was identified for the clonally expanded peripheral T cells. At 0.1 to 3.0 mg/kg, clonal expansion of CD4+ and CD8+ blood T cells had occurred by week 6.

Some clones are missing from TCRdb's copy, which holds only in-frame ones; the method was immunoSEQ multiplex PCR. The sample lists about 59,000 clones, over 70% occurring once. A note on this clone: Antigen unknown.

The CDR3 extends over 18 amino acids. The V gene lost 0 bases and the J gene lost 0 bases, with 15 bases spanning the gap. Germline CDR1 is SGHKS and CDR2 is YYEKEE (reference sequence). The source was CD4+ or CD8+ T cells sorted from blood, collected in a trial of the OX40 agonist ivuxolimab. The TCR comes from an adult with an advanced solid tumor such as melanoma, head and neck, liver or kidney cancer. The chain has TRBV5-5 and TRBJ2-2; the D is unclear. The DNA for the CDR3 is TGTGCCAGCAGCTTGGTTAGGGTGGGCAGCTCGAACACCGGGGAGCTGTTTTTT. Its protein is CASSLVRVGSSNTGELFF. The variable domain in full, completed from reference TRBV5-5 and TRBJ2-2, reads DAGVTQSPTHLIKTRGQQVTLRCSPISGHKSVSWYQQVLGQGPQFIFQYYEKEERGRGNFPDRFSARQFPNYSSELNVNALLLGDSALYLCASSLVRVGSSNTGELFFGEGSRLTVL.